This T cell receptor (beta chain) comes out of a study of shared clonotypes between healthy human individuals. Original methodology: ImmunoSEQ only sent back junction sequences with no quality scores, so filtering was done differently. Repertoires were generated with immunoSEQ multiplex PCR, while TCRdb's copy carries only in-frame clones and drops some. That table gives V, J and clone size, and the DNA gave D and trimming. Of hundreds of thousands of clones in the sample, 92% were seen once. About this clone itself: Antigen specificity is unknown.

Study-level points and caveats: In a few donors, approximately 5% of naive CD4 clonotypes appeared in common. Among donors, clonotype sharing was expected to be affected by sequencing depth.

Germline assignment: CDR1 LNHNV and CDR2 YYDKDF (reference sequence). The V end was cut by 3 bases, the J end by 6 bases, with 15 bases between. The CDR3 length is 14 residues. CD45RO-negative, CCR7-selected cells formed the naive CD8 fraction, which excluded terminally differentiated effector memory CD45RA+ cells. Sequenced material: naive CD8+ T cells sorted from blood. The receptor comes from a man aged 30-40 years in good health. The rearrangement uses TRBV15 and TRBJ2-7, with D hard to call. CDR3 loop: CATSSGRVSPEQYF. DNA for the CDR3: TGTGCCACCAGCAGCGGCCGGGTTTCTCCCGAGCAGTACTTC.